This TCR beta chain derives from a study of T cell changes during pregnancy in multiple sclerosis. The repertoire was sequenced with immunoSEQ multiplex PCR; TCRdb's copy has only in-frame clones and lacks some. This sample carries 40,000 to 60,000 clones, roughly 92% of them seen once, and the ten largest clones take approximately 0.35%. The sample consisted of CD4+ T cells from peripheral blood mononuclear cells, taken before pregnancy. The TCR comes from a female donor with multiple sclerosis, enrolled in a pregnancy study.

CDR3 amino acids: CASSPSRGGYTF. In DNA form, the CDR3 reads TGTGCCAGCAGCCCCTCCAGAGGTGGCTACACCTTC. The chain is built from TRBV11-2 and TRBJ1-2, with D unresolved. Germline CDR1 is SGHAT and CDR2 is FQNNGV. There are 12 residues in the CDR3. V gave up 5 bases and J gave up 7 bases, with 11 bases separating them.